What follows are 7 T cell receptor beta chains derived from one specimen sequenced in a study of control samples from healthy donors and cancer patients (dated by TCRdb to 2019 to 2021). The protocol used for the library was the immunoSEQ multiplex PCR assay. This immuneACCESS table, as held by TCRdb, lists in-frame sequences with V and J called but not all clones. Of the missing ones, under half trace to an unresolved V gene in checked studies; the others have no known cause. The table for this sample lists over 150,000 clones; about 94% of them were counted only once. The ten largest clonotypes hold around 13% of the sample. The sample consisted of PBMCs. These receptors came from a man in his 60s with colorectal cancer.

This chain connects TRBV7-9 to TRBJ1-1; TRBD1 matches at 9 bases. This CDR3 comprises 13 residues. The V gene end was trimmed by 5 bases and the J gene end by 3 bases; junction bases not matched to a gene: 1. From germline, CDR1 is SEHNR and CDR2 FQNEAQ (reference sequence). CDR3 loop: CASSGTGHTEAFF. The CDR3 DNA sequence: TGTGCCAGCAGCGGGACAGGGCACACTGAAGCTTTCTTT.

The count of this clone is one. The V gene is TRBV27, the J gene TRBJ2-1, with 11 bases fitting TRBD1. CDR3 length: 16 amino acids. V was pared by 0 bases and J by 5 bases, with 3 bases of the junction left unmatched. CDR1 and CDR2 from the germline V gene are MNHEY and SMNVEV (reference sequence). The CDR3 loop is CASSLSGTGGNNEQFF. In nucleotides, the CDR3 is TGTGCCAGCAGTTTATCCGGGACAGGGGGGAACAATGAGCAGTTCTTC.

The chain carries TRBV20-1 and TRBJ1-2; no reliable D call. This CDR3 is 11 amino acids long. V was trimmed by 3 bases and J by 2 bases, leaving 4 bases between them. Germline values: CDR1 DFQATT, CDR2 SNEGSKA (reference sequence). The CDR3 loop reads CSASYNYGYTF. CDR3 in DNA: TGCAGTGCTAGTTACAACTATGGCTACACCTTC.

The gene calls are TRBV5-8 and TRBJ2-4; D is unclear. V was shortened by 6 bases and J by 2 bases, with 24 bases between the two germline ends. The CDR3 has 18 amino acids. Per germline, CDR1 SGHTS and CDR2 YDEGEE. The CDR3 is CASNNWLWRDESKNIQYF. Here the CDR3 DNA reads TGTGCCAGCAACAACTGGCTTTGGAGAGACGAGTCCAAAAACATTCAGTACTTC.

The chain links TRBV7-6 to TRBJ1-1; 8 nucleotides line up with TRBD1. V shed 4 bases and J 2 bases; nucleotides not matched to a gene: 9. This CDR3 is built from 16 residues. The germline V gene encodes CDR1 SGHVS and CDR2 FNYEAQ. CDR3 bases: TGTGCCAGCAGCTATGGGACAGGCACCCTTAACACTGAAGCTTTCTTT. As protein: CASSYGTGTLNTEAFF.

The chain has TRBV20-1 and TRBJ2-3; D is unclear. Trimming shortened V by 2 bases and J by 6 bases, and 6 bases separated the two germline ends. This CDR3 has 11 residues. CDR1 DFQATT and CDR2 SNEGSKA come from the germline V gene (reference sequence). The CDR3 loop reads CSARWTDTQYF. CDR3 bases: TGCAGTGCTAGATGGACGGATACGCAGTATTTT.

This sequence joins TRBV6-2 or TRBV6-3 and TRBJ2-1, with a weak D call TRBD1 (5 bases). V was cut by 6 bases and J by 7 bases, with 10 bases left in between. Germline V gives CDR1 MNHEY, CDR2 SVGEGT. This CDR3 region has 12 residues. The CDR3 DNA follows: TGTGCCAGCAGCCTTCAGGGAAATGAGCAGTTCTTC. This gives the protein CASSLQGNEQFF.